A single sample is the source of the 22 T cell receptor beta chains below, sequenced in a study of beta chain features in type 1 diabetes. Study-wide results and caveats: All four CD4+ subsets of Type 1 diabetes patients contained TCRB CDR3s that were moderately but significantly shorter.

These receptors lack a known antigen. Of the isolated RNA, all was reverse transcribed, and so the sequenced material was expressed TCRB transcripts. Some clones are missing from TCRdb's copy, which holds only in-frame ones; the method was immunoSEQ multiplex PCR. The sample contains over 200,000 clones, roughly 11% of which appear only once. Input material: naive CD4+ T cells from blood. These receptors all come from a man aged 30 to 39 with type 1 diabetes.

V and J are TRBV15 and TRBJ2-1; 8 nucleotides match TRBD2. The V gene's germline CDR1 is LNHNV and CDR2 YYDKDF (reference sequence). The CDR3 has 14 amino acids. With V trimmed by 1 base and J by 12 bases, 8 bases remained unmatched. CDR3 DNA sequence: TGTGCCACCAGCAGAGGGGATAGCGGGGTTGGGCAGTTCTTC. Protein sequence: CATSRGDSGVGQFF.

This chain's CDR3 is CATSRPTSEAPASEQYF. The CDR3 DNA reads as TGTGCCACCAGCAGACCCACTAGCGAGGCCCCAGCTAGCGAGCAGTACTTC. V gene TRBV15 combines with J gene TRBJ2-7; 7 nucleotides line up with TRBD2. Germline assignment: CDR1 LNHNV and CDR2 YYDKDF (reference sequence). The CDR3 runs to 17 residues. The V segment lost 2 bases and the J segment 6 bases; nucleotides outside the gene matches: 16.

This clone was seen more than once but under ten times. This chain connects TRBV7-9 to TRBJ2-1; tentatively, D is TRBD1 (5 bases). This CDR3 region has 15 residues. V was clipped by 5 bases and J by 0 bases, with 11 bases between them. Germline CDR1 and CDR2: SEHNR and FQNEAQ (reference sequence). The CDR3 region is CASSVDRSSYNEQFF. DNA for the CDR3: TGTGCCAGCAGCGTCGACAGAAGCTCCTACAATGAGCAGTTCTTC.

This clone was counted only a few times. The V and J genes are TRBV27 and TRBJ2-3; D is undetermined. The CDR3 sequence is 13 residues long. V lost 6 bases to trimming and J lost 1 base, with 8 bases between them. Germline V lookup: CDR1 MNHEY, CDR2 SMNVEV (reference sequence). The CDR3 here is CASRRSGTDTQYF. CDR3 DNA sequence: TGTGCCAGCAGGCGAAGTGGCACAGATACGCAGTATTTT.

The rearrangement links TRBV4-2 to TRBJ1-5; 7 nucleotides match TRBD1. Trimming cost V 0 bases and J 1 base; bases outside gene matches: 0. Germline CDR1 LGHNA, CDR2 YNFKEQ. This CDR3 contains 15 residues. The CDR3 region is CASSQEGQSNQPQHF. Written as DNA, the CDR3 is TGTGCCAGCAGCCAAGAGGGACAGAGCAATCAGCCCCAGCATTTT.

This clone turned up a few times. The chain couples TRBV5-6 to TRBJ2-5; perhaps TRBD2 as D (7 bases). Trimming removed 8 bases from V and 5 bases from J, with 19 bases in between. The CDR3 loop spans 14 amino acids. CDR1 and CDR2 from the germline V gene are SGHDT and YYEEEE. The CDR3 is CASYPRGAGETQYF. The CDR3 DNA follows: TGTGCCAGTTACCCCCGGGGGGCTGGGGAGACCCAGTACTTC.

This clone was seen only a few times. This chain connects TRBV10-3 to TRBJ1-6; D remains ambiguous. CDR3 size: 13 residues. V was pared by 3 bases and J by 7 bases, with 7 bases between. Germline CDR1 reads ENHRY; CDR2 reads SYGVKD. The CDR3 DNA reads as TGTGCCATCAGTGAACTCTCGAATTCACCCCTCCACTTT. Translating gives CAISELSNSPLHF.

This clone was seen only a few times. This chain connects TRBV14 to TRBJ2-1; 7 bases fit TRBD1. The germline CDR1 and CDR2 sequences are SGHDN and FVKESK. There are 15 residues in the CDR3. The V gene end was trimmed by 3 bases and the J gene end by 6 bases; junction bases not matched to a gene: 8. CDR3: CASSHYRGRLNEQFF. As DNA, the CDR3 is TGTGCCAGCAGCCATTATAGGGGGCGTCTCAATGAGCAGTTCTTC.

This clone was counted a few times. The rearrangement links TRBV18 to TRBJ2-1, with 7 bases matching TRBD2. Per the germline V gene, CDR1 is KGHSH and CDR2 is LQKENI. V shed 3 bases, J shed 5 bases, and the junction held 7 bases outside the gene matches. The CDR3 spans 15 residues. The CDR3 DNA reads TGTGCCAGCTCACCGGGGGGGGGTACGCACAATGAGCAGTTCTTC. It encodes CASSPGGGTHNEQFF.

This clone showed up just a few times. The chain couples TRBV6-5 to TRBJ1-5; 8 nucleotides line up with TRBD1. The CDR3 runs 13 residues. Germline V gives CDR1 MNHEY, CDR2 SVGAGI. Losses at the gene ends were 6 bases for V and 4 bases for J; bases not matched to a gene: 2. CDR3: CASRRQGNQPQHF. DNA of the CDR3: TGTGCCAGCAGACGACAGGGGAATCAGCCCCAGCATTTT.

The V gene is TRBV18, the J gene TRBJ2-7; TRBD1 is a possible D gene (5 bases). This CDR3 has 14 residues. CDR1 is KGHSH, CDR2 LQKENI, per germline. V lost 3 bases and J lost 1, with 10 bases in between. CDR3: CASSPQSGSYEQYF. The DNA of the CDR3 is TGTGCCAGCTCACCTCAATCAGGGTCCTACGAGCAGTACTTC.

This clone has only a few counts. The chain links TRBV13 to TRBJ2-2, with TRBD1 as a possible D gene (6 bases). Per the germline V gene, CDR1 is PRHDT and CDR2 is FYEKMQ (reference sequence). The V gene lost 5 bases and the J gene lost 5 bases, with 9 bases spanning the gap. The CDR3 has 13 residues. CDR3 amino acids: CASSPQGTGELFF. The DNA for the CDR3 is TGTGCCAGCAGCCCGCAGGGGACCGGGGAGCTGTTTTTT.

A word on this clone: This sample also contains other DNA sequences that code for the same CDR3. The V call is TRBV6-5, the J call TRBJ2-3, with no clear D. There are 15 residues in the CDR3. V was trimmed by 0 bases and J by 0 bases, leaving 7 bases between them. In germline, CDR1 is MNHEY, CDR2 SVGAGI. The CDR3 here is CASSYSRLSTDTQYF. CDR3 nucleotides: TGTGCCAGCAGTTACTCGAGGTTGAGCACAGATACGCAGTATTTT.

As to this clone: At one end the junction does not follow the germline gene, possibly because of a read error. The chain recombines TRBV10-2 with TRBJ1-2; D gene unclear. Germline V CDR1 and CDR2: WSHSY, SAAADI. The CDR3 extends over 9 amino acids. This CDR3 is CASSVPSYF. The CDR3 DNA follows: TGCGCCAGCAGTGTCCCCTCCTACTTC.

The sample holds a few counts of this clone. The CDR3 DNA follows: TGTGCCAGCAGCTCACAGGGAGATACTGAAGCTTTCTTT. It specifies CASSSQGDTEAFF. The chain has TRBV7-3 and TRBJ1-1; weak D call: TRBD1 (6 bases). The germline gives CDR1 SGHTA, CDR2 FQGTGA. This CDR3 comprises 13 residues. Trimming removed 4 bases at V and 5 bases at J, with 11 bases between. The complete variable domain, with remaining parts taken from reference TRBV7-3 and TRBJ1-1, reads GAGVSQTPSNKVTEKGKYVELRCDPISGHTALYWYRQSLGQGPEFLIYFQGTGAADDSGLPNDRFFAVRPEGSVSTLKIQRTERGDSAVYLCASSSQGDTEAFFGQGTRLTVV.

The J gene is TRBJ2-2, the V gene TRBV7-8, with D possibly TRBD2 on 7 matching bases. From germline, CDR1 is SGHVS and CDR2 FQNEAQ. The CDR3 is 16 amino acids. V was shortened by 5 bases and J by 1 base, with 14 bases between the two germline ends. The CDR3 region has the DNA TGTGCCAGCAGCCCCGCGGGGGCTGGGAACACCGGGGAGCTGTTTTTT. Translated: CASSPAGAGNTGELFF.

V usage is TRBV4-2 and J usage is TRBJ2-3, with TRBD2 matching over 9 bases. The J segment lost 11 bases and the V segment lost 3 bases, leaving 12 bases of the junction unmatched. Germline lookup yields CDR1 LGHNA and CDR2 YNFKEQ. CDR3 length: 15 residues. The CDR3 is CASSQAHSGGLGQYF. CDR3 nucleotides: TGTGCCAGCAGCCAGGCCCATAGCGGGGGCCTGGGGCAGTATTTT.

This clone showed up just a few times. This chain connects TRBV10-2 to TRBJ2-2, with TRBD1 as a possible D gene (5 bases). The CDR3 totals 13 residues. From germline, CDR1 is WSHSY and CDR2 SAAADI. Trimming cost V 2 bases and J 4 bases, with 5 bases left between them. The CDR3 protein is CASSEQGTGELFF. CDR3 nucleotide sequence: TGCGCCAGCAGTGAGCAGGGCACCGGGGAGCTGTTTTTT.

This clone was found a few times. This rearrangement joins TRBV27 to TRBJ1-6; D is perhaps TRBD1 (5 bases). Trimming removed 7 bases from V and 10 bases from J, with 14 bases in between. CDR1 MNHEY and CDR2 SMNVEV come from the germline V gene (reference sequence). The CDR3 totals 13 residues. The CDR3: CASTHGGDSPLHF. CDR3 in DNA: TGTGCCAGCACCCACGGGGGGGACTCACCCCTCCACTTT.

The rearrangement links TRBV6-5 to TRBJ1-3; TRBD1 aligns across 9 bases. From germline, CDR1 is MNHEY and CDR2 SVGAGI. V lost 3 bases, J lost 3 bases, and 3 bases stayed unmatched. This CDR3 has 15 residues. As DNA, the CDR3 is TGTGCCAGCAGTTATAGGACAGGGGTTGGAAACACCATATATTTT. Protein: CASSYRTGVGNTIYF.

The CDR3 DNA follows: TGTGCCTGCGGGACAGGCGCCTCCTACGAGCAGTACTTC. It is translated as CACGTGASYEQYF. The chain has TRBV28 and TRBJ2-7; 8 bases align to TRBD1. The V gene's germline CDR1 is MDHEN and CDR2 SYDVKM. V was pared by 11 bases and J by 0 bases, with 6 bases of the junction left unmatched. The CDR3 totals 13 residues.

This chain connects TRBV5-1 to TRBJ2-6; 8 bases align to TRBD1. The CDR3 spans 16 residues. Germline CDR1 SGHRS, CDR2 YFSETQ. V shed 4 bases and J 4 bases; nucleotides not matched to a gene: 7. CDR3 sequence (DNA): TGCGCCAGCAGCCCCTGGACAGGGACAGGGGCCAACGTCCTGACTTTC. Translation gives CASSPWTGTGANVLTF.